These 31 T cell receptor beta chains share one sample of origin, sequenced in a study of blood T cell repertoires in COVID-19. Assay used: immunoSEQ multiplex PCR; TCRdb lists only in-frame clones, some missing. Of hundreds of thousands of clones detected, around 87% appear once; the ten largest clones hold nearly 6.5%. Sequenced material: peripheral blood. The receptors come from a woman aged 45-65 years with COVID-19, enrolled during active disease.

This clone was seen just once. V gene TRBV24-1 combines with J gene TRBJ2-7, with D possibly being TRBD1 (7 bases). CDR3 length equals 12 residues. The germline CDR1 and CDR2 sequences are KGHDR and SFDVKD. Trimming removed 8 bases from V and 2 bases from J, with 9 bases in between. The CDR3 bases are TGTGCCACCATCAGGGGGGCCTACGAGCAGTACTTC. Its protein is CATIRGAYEQYF.

This chain uses TRBV5-1 with TRBJ2-1, with a weak D call TRBD2 (6 bases). Germline assignment: CDR1 SGHRS and CDR2 YFSETQ. CDR3 size: 16 residues. V was clipped by 5 bases and J by 0 bases, with 15 bases between them. The CDR3, as DNA: TGCGCCAGCAGGTCGGGACTCCCTACCTCCTACAATGAGCAGTTCTTC. Its protein is CASRSGLPTSYNEQFF.

V is TRBV11-2 and J is TRBJ2-2, with D possibly matching TRBD2 (6 bases). The length of the CDR3 is 14 residues. V was clipped by 8 bases and J by 0 bases, with 10 bases between them. Germline assignment: CDR1 SGHAT and CDR2 FQNNGV. CDR3 protein: CASRGSANTGELFF. CDR3 nucleotides: TGTGCCAGCCGGGGGAGTGCGAACACCGGGGAGCTGTTTTTT.

This chain joins TRBV12-3 or TRBV12-4 and TRBJ2-3, with 8 bases fitting TRBD1. The CDR3 runs to 13 residues. Trimming cost V 3 bases and J 6 bases; bases outside gene matches: 2. Here the CDR3 DNA reads TGTGCCAGCAGTTTCCGGGACAGGGATACGCAGTATTTT. Protein product: CASSFRDRDTQYF.

This chain joins TRBV12-3 or TRBV12-4 and TRBJ2-1, with no clear D. Trimming took off 2 bases at V and 9 bases at J, with 8 bases between the two ends. The CDR3 is made up of 12 amino acids. Here the CDR3 DNA reads TGTGCCAGCAGTTTACGCCTCGGTGAGCAGTTCTTC. This gives the protein CASSLRLGEQFF.

This clone has more than one count but fewer than ten. The chain joins TRBV6-1 to TRBJ2-5; 7 positions agree with TRBD2. Trimming at V came to 3 bases and at J to 5 bases, leaving 3 bases not matched to a gene. Germline values: CDR1 MNHNS, CDR2 SASEGT. The CDR3 has 13 amino acids. This CDR3 reads CASSDEAGETQYF. CDR3 nucleotide sequence: TGTGCCAGCAGTGATGAAGCGGGGGAGACCCAGTACTTC.

The V and J genes are TRBV6-5 and TRBJ2-7, with 7 bases matching TRBD2. CDR3 length: 15 residues. Losses at the gene ends were 2 bases for V and 2 bases for J; bases not matched to a gene: 6. Germline CDR1 and CDR2: MNHEY and SVGAGI. The CDR3 bases are TGTGCCAGCAGTTACACCGGGACTAAACCCTACGAGCAGTACTTC. It specifies CASSYTGTKPYEQYF.

This clone appeared a few times. The chain recombines TRBV2 with TRBJ2-4; 10 bases line up with TRBD1. V shed 6 bases, J shed 8 bases, and the junction held 10 bases outside the gene matches. The CDR3 runs 15 residues. Per the germline V gene, CDR1 is SNHLY and CDR2 is FYNNEI. CDR3 sequence: CASRPGTGEFDIQYF. CDR3 nucleotides: TGTGCCAGCAGACCCGGGACAGGGGAGTTTGACATTCAGTACTTC.

The chain carries TRBV5-1 and TRBJ2-6, with D possibly being TRBD1 (5 bases). This CDR3 region has 18 residues. Deletions cut 0 bases from V and 1 base from J, with 14 bases between. CDR1 SGHRS and CDR2 YFSETQ come from the germline V gene. The CDR3 protein is CASSLGWGSDSGANVLTF. For the CDR3, the DNA is TGCGCCAGCAGCTTGGGTTGGGGCAGCGATTCTGGGGCCAACGTCCTGACTTTC.

The rearrangement uses TRBV5-5 and TRBJ2-1, with 10 bases aligning to TRBD1. This CDR3 contains 15 residues. With V trimmed by 7 bases and J by 3 bases, 7 bases remained unmatched. Germline values: CDR1 SGHKS, CDR2 YYEKEE (reference sequence). CDR3 amino acids: CASSWGTGDYNEQFF. For the CDR3, the DNA is TGTGCCAGCTCCTGGGGGACAGGGGACTACAATGAGCAGTTCTTC.

As for this clone: The same CDR3 also results from other DNA sequences found in this sample. The chain couples TRBV15 to TRBJ2-7, with a tentative D call TRBD2 (7 bases). The CDR3 has 14 residues. Germline CDR1 reads LNHNV; CDR2 reads YYDKDF (reference sequence). V lost 3 bases and J lost 0, with 9 bases in between. DNA of the CDR3: TGTGCCACCAGCAGGGGGGGGCCCTCCTACGAGCAGTACTTC. It codes for CATSRGGPSYEQYF.

The V gene is TRBV3-1 (or the pseudogene TRBV3-2), the J gene TRBJ2-1, with D possibly being TRBD1 (5 bases). Germline V lookup: CDR1 LGHDT, CDR2 YNNKEL (reference sequence). The CDR3 contains 15 residues. Trimming shortened V by 4 bases and J by 1 base, and 11 bases separated the two germline ends. This CDR3 is CASSPGRSSYNEQFF. CDR3 DNA: TGTGCCAGCAGCCCAGGGCGGAGTTCCTACAATGAGCAGTTCTTC.

The rearrangement joins TRBV30 to TRBJ1-5; TRBD1 might be the D (5 bases). Germline CDR1 and CDR2: GTSNPN and SVGIG (reference sequence). V lost 3 bases to trimming and J lost 4 bases, with 13 bases between them. This CDR3 is built from 14 residues. CDR3 amino acids: CAWSRGGVNQPQHF. The CDR3 nucleotides read TGTGCCTGGAGCCGGGGGGGGGTGAATCAGCCCCAGCATTTT.

The chain couples TRBV7-3 to TRBJ2-1; D not certain. This CDR3 has 12 residues. CDR1 SGHTA and CDR2 FQGTGA come from the germline V gene. With 1 base removed from V and 7 bases from J, the gap between germline ends came to 5 bases. The CDR3 sequence: CASSLIRNEQFF. CDR3 nucleotides: TGTGCCAGCAGCTTAATCCGGAATGAGCAGTTCTTC.

This chain joins TRBV6-5 and TRBJ1-3; D ambiguous. V lost 0 bases, J lost 4 bases, and 7 bases lay in between. The germline V gene has CDR1 MNHEY and CDR2 SVGAGI. The CDR3 covers 14 residues. The CDR3 loop is CASSYSGSGNTIYF. The CDR3 nucleotides are TGTGCCAGCAGTTACTCGGGCTCGGGAAACACCATATATTTT.

This sequence joins TRBV4-1 and TRBJ1-5, with TRBD1 matching over 9 bases. This CDR3 comprises 15 residues. The V segment lost 4 bases and the J segment 7 bases; nucleotides outside the gene matches: 8. Germline V gives CDR1 MGHRA, CDR2 YSYEKL. The CDR3 loop reads CASSPVGQGTQPQHF. The CDR3 region has the DNA TGCGCCAGCAGCCCTGTGGGACAGGGAACGCAGCCCCAGCATTTT.

As DNA, the CDR3 is TGTGCCAGCAGTTTAATAGACAGCTACGAGCAGTACTTC. It specifies CASSLIDSYEQYF. The chain uses TRBV27 and TRBJ2-7; the D gene is possibly TRBD1 (5 bases). There are 13 residues in the CDR3. Looked up from germline, CDR1 is MNHEY and CDR2 is SMNVEV (reference sequence). The germline V and J ends were trimmed by 2 bases and 3 bases, with 8 bases remaining between them.

V gene TRBV4-3 combines with J gene TRBJ2-7; weak D call: TRBD2 (7 bases). Germline lookup yields CDR1 LGHNA and CDR2 YSLEER. This CDR3 comprises 15 residues. V lost 0 bases to trimming and J lost 4 bases, with 13 bases between them. The CDR3 loop reads CASSQDRGGSYEQYF. The DNA of the CDR3 is TGCGCCAGCAGCCAAGACAGGGGAGGGTCGTACGAGCAGTACTTC.

The chain carries TRBV2 and TRBJ2-5; TRBD1 matches at 8 bases. The length of the CDR3 is 14 residues. The germline V gene encodes CDR1 SNHLY and CDR2 FYNNEI. The V gene end was trimmed by 5 bases and the J gene end by 1 base; junction bases not matched to a gene: 3. DNA of the CDR3: TGTGCCAGCAGTTTGCAGGGGGCCCAAGAGACCCAGTACTTC. This codes for CASSLQGAQETQYF.

The V call is TRBV9, the J call TRBJ1-2, with D unclear. CDR1 is SGDLS, CDR2 YYNGEE, per germline. This CDR3 comprises 14 residues. V lost 0 bases and J lost 2, with 8 bases in between. For the CDR3, the DNA is TGTGCCAGCAGCGTAGGACGGAGAAACTATGGCTACACCTTC. It specifies CASSVGRRNYGYTF.

The V gene is TRBV6-5, the J gene TRBJ1-5; D uncertain. The V gene lost 6 bases and the J gene lost 2 bases, with 11 bases spanning the gap. Germline V gene sequence: CDR1 MNHEY, CDR2 SVGAGI. CDR3 length equals 14 residues. The CDR3: CASSMGPGNQPQHF. CDR3 bases: TGTGCCAGCAGCATGGGCCCTGGCAATCAGCCCCAGCATTTT.

This chain joins TRBV11-2 and TRBJ1-3; D is undetermined. The CDR3 runs 14 residues. Germline V gene sequence: CDR1 SGHAT, CDR2 FQNNGV. V lost 8 bases and J 0 bases, leaving 11 bases between the germline ends. The CDR3 protein is CASQDRDSGNTIYF. The CDR3 nucleotides read TGTGCCAGCCAAGATCGAGACTCTGGAAACACCATATATTTT. Based on the CDR3 plus reference TRBV11-2 and TRBJ1-3, the full variable domain is EAGVAQSPRYKIIEKRQSVAFWCNPISGHATLYWYQQILGQGPKLLIQFQNNGVVDDSQLPKDRFSAERLKGVDSTLKIQPAKLEDSAVYLCASQDRDSGNTIYFGEGSWLTVV.

This clone was seen more than once but under ten times. This sequence joins TRBV29-1 and TRBJ2-7; 14 positions match TRBD2. V was clipped by 5 bases and J by 7 bases; unmatched bases: 10. Per the germline V gene, CDR1 is SQVTM and CDR2 is ANQGSEA. CDR3 length equals 15 residues. CDR3 coding DNA: TGCAGCGTTCCGAAAGGGACTAGCGGGAGCCCAGAGCAGTACTTC. This codes for CSVPKGTSGSPEQYF.

The chain combines TRBV19 with TRBJ2-1, with 9 bases fitting TRBD2. This CDR3 has 17 residues. V shed 0 bases, J shed 7 bases, and the junction held 10 bases outside the gene matches. CDR1 is LNHDA, CDR2 SQIVND, per germline (reference sequence). CDR3 amino acids: CASSIDSGSGSRNEQFF. In DNA form, the CDR3 reads TGTGCCAGTAGTATAGATAGTGGTAGCGGGAGCAGGAATGAGCAGTTCTTC.

The CDR3 loop is CASSLVYANTGELFF. CDR3 nucleotides: TGCGCCAGCAGCTTGGTCTACGCGAACACCGGGGAGCTGTTTTTT. This chain uses TRBV5-1 with TRBJ2-2; D not certain. From germline, CDR1 is SGHRS and CDR2 YFSETQ. The CDR3 is 15 amino acids. Trimming removed 0 bases at V and 0 bases at J, with 6 bases between.

The V and J genes are TRBV30 and TRBJ2-1; D may be TRBD2 (6 bases). From germline, CDR1 is GTSNPN and CDR2 SVGIG (reference sequence). V was cut by 1 base and J by 9 bases, with 16 bases left in between. The CDR3 spans 14 residues. CDR3 protein: CAWSAGGGPGEQFF. DNA for the CDR3: TGTGCCTGGAGTGCCGGGGGAGGCCCTGGTGAGCAGTTCTTC.

The chain is built from TRBV30 and TRBJ2-2; 12 positions match TRBD1. This CDR3 comprises 18 residues. J was trimmed by 0 bases and V by 5 bases; bases with no gene match: 10. From germline, CDR1 is GTSNPN and CDR2 SVGIG (reference sequence). Here the CDR3 DNA reads TGTGCCTGGGAAGGAGTCGGGACAGGGGGCGCGAACACCGGGGAGCTGTTTTTT. Its translation: CAWEGVGTGGANTGELFF.

J is TRBJ1-6 and V is TRBV18, with D perhaps matching TRBD1 (5 bases). This CDR3 is built from 15 residues. Trimming left V 0 bases short and J 10 bases short, with 13 bases between. Germline loops: CDR1 KGHSH, CDR2 LQKENI. The DNA of the CDR3 is TGTGCCAGCTCACCACCTAAAGGGGTGATATCACCCCTCCACTTT. Its translation: CASSPPKGVISPLHF.

The V gene is TRBV5-4, the J gene TRBJ2-3; 10 bases are a match to TRBD1. The J segment lost 0 bases and the V segment lost 4 bases, leaving 11 bases of the junction unmatched. The germline V gene encodes CDR1 SGHNT and CDR2 YYREEE (reference sequence). The CDR3 is 18 amino acids. DNA of the CDR3: TGTGCCAGCAGCCCAGGAAGGGACAGGGGAGGGAGCACAGATACGCAGTATTTT. It yields the protein CASSPGRDRGGSTDTQYF.

The J gene is TRBJ2-7, the V gene TRBV18; TRBD1 matches 9 bases. CDR3 length: 13 amino acids. Germline V gives CDR1 KGHSH, CDR2 LQKENI. Trimming took 9 bases from V and 4 from J; bases not matched to a gene: 7. The CDR3 is CASGRDRDYEQYF. The CDR3 nucleotides are TGTGCCAGTGGCCGGGACAGGGATTACGAGCAGTACTTC.

The chain combines TRBV6-5 with TRBJ2-2; 8 bases fit TRBD2. The CDR3 is 14 amino acids. The germline V gene encodes CDR1 MNHEY and CDR2 SVGAGI. J was trimmed by 5 bases and V by 9 bases; bases with no gene match: 8. Written as DNA, the CDR3 is TGTGCCAGTGAAGGACTAGCAAGGACCGGGGAGCTGTTTTTT. Its protein is CASEGLARTGELFF.